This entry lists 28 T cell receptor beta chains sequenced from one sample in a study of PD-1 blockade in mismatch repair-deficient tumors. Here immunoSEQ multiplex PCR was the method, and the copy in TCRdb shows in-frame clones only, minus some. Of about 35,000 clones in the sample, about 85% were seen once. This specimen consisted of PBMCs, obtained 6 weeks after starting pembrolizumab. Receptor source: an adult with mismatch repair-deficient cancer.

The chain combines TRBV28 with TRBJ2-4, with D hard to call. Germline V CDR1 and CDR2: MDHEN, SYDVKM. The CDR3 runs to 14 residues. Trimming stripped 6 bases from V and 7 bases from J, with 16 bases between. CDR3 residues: CASRPARQGNIQYF. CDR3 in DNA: TGTGCCAGCAGGCCGGCGCGGCAAGGCAACATTCAGTACTTC.

CDR3 bases: TGTGCCAGCCGGAATGTGGGAGGGACCTCTGGAAACACCATATATTTT. It translates to CASRNVGGTSGNTIYF. V usage is TRBV19 and J usage is TRBJ1-3; tentatively, D is TRBD1 (5 bases). Germline CDR1 LNHDA, CDR2 SQIVND (reference sequence). This CDR3 is built from 16 residues. The V end lost 9 bases, the J end lost 0 bases, and 18 bases lay between the germline ends.

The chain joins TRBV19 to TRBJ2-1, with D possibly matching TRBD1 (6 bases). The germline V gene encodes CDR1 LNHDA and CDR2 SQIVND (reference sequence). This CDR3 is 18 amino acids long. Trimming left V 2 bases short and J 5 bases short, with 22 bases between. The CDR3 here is CASSIPVFARTDNNEQFF. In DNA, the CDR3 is TGTGCCAGTAGTATACCTGTTTTCGCCCGGACAGACAACAATGAGCAGTTCTTC. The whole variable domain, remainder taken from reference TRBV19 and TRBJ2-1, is DGGITQSPKYLFRKEGQNVTLSCEQNLNHDAMYWYRQDPGQGLRLIYYSQIVNDFQKGDIAEGYSVSREKKESFPLTVTSAQKNPTAFYLCASSIPVFARTDNNEQFFGPGTRLTVL.

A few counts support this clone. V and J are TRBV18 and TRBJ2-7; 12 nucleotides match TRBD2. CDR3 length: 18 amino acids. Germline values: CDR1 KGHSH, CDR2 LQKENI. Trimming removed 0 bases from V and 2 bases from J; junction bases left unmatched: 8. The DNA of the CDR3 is TGTGCCAGCTCACCACCCGGACTAGCGGGACGCCGCACCTACGAGCAGTACTTC. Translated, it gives CASSPPGLAGRRTYEQYF.

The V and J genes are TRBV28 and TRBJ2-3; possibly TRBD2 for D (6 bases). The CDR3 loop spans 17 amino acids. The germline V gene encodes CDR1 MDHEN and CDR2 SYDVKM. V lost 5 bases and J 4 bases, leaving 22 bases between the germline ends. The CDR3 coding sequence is TGTGCCAGCAGTACCACTCCTCTCACGGGAGAAGCAGATACGCAGTATTTT. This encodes CASSTTPLTGEADTQYF.

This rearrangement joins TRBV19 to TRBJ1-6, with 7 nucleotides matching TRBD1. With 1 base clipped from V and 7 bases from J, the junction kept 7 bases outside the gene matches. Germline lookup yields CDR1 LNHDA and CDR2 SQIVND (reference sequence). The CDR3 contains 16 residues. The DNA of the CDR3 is TGTGCCAGTAGTATAGTCGCAGGGGGGCCCAATTCACCCCTCCACTTT. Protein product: CASSIVAGGPNSPLHF.

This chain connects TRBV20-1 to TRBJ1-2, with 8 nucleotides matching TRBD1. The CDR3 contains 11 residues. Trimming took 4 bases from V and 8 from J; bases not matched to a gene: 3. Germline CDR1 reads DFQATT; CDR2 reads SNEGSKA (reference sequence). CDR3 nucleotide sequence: TGCAGTGCTACAGGGGGCGGCGGCTACACCTTC. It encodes CSATGGGGYTF.

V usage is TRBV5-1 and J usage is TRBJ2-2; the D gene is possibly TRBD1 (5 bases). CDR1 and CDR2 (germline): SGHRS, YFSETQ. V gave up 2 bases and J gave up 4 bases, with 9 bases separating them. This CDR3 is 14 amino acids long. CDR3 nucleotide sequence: TGCGCCAGCAGCTTTAGGCAGGGCACCGGGGAGCTGTTTTTT. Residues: CASSFRQGTGELFF.

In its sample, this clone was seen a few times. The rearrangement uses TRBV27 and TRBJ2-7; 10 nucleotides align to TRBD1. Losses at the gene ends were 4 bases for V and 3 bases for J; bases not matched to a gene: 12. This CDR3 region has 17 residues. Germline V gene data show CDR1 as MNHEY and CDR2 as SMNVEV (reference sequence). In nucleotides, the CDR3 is TGTGCCAGCAGTTCCTCTCCCGGGACAGGGGAGAACTACGAGCAGTACTTC. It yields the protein CASSSSPGTGENYEQYF.

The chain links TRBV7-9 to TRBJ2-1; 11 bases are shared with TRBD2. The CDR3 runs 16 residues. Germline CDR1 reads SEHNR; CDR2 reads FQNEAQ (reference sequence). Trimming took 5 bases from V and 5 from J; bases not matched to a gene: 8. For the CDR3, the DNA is TGTGCCAGCAGCCCCCCCGGGACTAGCGGTCACAATGAGCAGTTCTTC. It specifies CASSPPGTSGHNEQFF.

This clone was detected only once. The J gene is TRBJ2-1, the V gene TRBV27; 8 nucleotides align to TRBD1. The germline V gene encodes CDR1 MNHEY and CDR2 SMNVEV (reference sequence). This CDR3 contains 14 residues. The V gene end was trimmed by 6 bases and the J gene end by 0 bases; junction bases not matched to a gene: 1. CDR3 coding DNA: TGTGCCAGCAGGACAGGGGACTCCTACAATGAGCAGTTCTTC. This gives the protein CASRTGDSYNEQFF.

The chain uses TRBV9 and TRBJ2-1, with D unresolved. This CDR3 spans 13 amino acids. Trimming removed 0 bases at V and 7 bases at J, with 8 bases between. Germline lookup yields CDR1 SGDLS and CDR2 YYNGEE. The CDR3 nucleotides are TGTGCCAGCAGCGTAGACTTCTGGAATGAGCAGTTCTTC. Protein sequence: CASSVDFWNEQFF.

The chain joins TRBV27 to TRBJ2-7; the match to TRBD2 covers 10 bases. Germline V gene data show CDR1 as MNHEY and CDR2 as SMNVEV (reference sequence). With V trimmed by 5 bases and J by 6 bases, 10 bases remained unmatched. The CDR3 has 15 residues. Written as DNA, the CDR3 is TGTGCCAGCAGTCCTTTAGCGGGAGGCACGGGCGAGCAGTACTTC. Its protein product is CASSPLAGGTGEQYF.

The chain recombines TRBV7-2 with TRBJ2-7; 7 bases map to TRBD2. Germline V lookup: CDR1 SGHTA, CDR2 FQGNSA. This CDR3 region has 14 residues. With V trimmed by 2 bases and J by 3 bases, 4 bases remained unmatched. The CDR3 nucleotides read TGTGCCAGCAGCTTATCTCCTAGCGGCTACGAGCAGTACTTC. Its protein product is CASSLSPSGYEQYF.

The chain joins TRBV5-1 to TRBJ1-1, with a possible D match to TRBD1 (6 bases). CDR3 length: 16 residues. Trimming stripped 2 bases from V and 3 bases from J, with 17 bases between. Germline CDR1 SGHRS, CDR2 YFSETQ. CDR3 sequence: CASSLAGEQLYTEAFF. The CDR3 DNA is TGCGCCAGCAGCTTAGCAGGGGAGCAACTATACACTGAAGCTTTCTTT.

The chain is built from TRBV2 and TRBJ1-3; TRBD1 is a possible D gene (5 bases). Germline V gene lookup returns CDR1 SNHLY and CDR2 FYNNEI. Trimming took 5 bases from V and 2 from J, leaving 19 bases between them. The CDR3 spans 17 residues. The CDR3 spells CASSPYPGGGTGNTIYF. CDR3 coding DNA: TGTGCCAGCAGTCCCTATCCCGGGGGAGGGACTGGAAACACCATATATTTT.

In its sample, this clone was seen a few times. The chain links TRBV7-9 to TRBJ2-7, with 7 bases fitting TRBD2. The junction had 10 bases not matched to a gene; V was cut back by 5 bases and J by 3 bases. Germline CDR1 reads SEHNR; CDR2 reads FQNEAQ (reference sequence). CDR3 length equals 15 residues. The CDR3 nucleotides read TGTGCCAGCAGCGATTTCCGGGACTACAACTACGAGCAGTACTTC. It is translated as CASSDFRDYNYEQYF. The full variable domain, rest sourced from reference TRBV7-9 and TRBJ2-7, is DTGVSQNPRHKITKRGQNVTFRCDPISEHNRLYWYRQTLGQGPEFLTYFQNEAQLEKSRLLSDRFSAERPKGSFSTLEIQRTEQGDSAMYLCASSDFRDYNYEQYFGPGTRLTVT.

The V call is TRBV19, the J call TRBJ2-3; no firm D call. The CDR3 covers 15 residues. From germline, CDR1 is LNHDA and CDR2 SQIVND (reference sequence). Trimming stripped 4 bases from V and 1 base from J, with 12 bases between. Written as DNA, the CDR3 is TGTGCCAGTAGTACTCAACGGGTCGGCACAGATACGCAGTATTTT. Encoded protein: CASSTQRVGTDTQYF. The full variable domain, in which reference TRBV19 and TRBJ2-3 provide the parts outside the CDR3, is DGGITQSPKYLFRKEGQNVTLSCEQNLNHDAMYWYRQDPGQGLRLIYYSQIVNDFQKGDIAEGYSVSREKKESFPLTVTSAQKNPTAFYLCASSTQRVGTDTQYFGPGTRLTVL.

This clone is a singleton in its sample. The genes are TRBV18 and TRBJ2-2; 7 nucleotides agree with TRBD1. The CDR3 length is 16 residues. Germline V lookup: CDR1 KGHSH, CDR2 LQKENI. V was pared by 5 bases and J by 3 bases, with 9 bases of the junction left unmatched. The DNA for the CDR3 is TGTGCCAGCTCATACATCGACAGGGCGGACACCGGGGAGCTGTTTTTT. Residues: CASSYIDRADTGELFF.

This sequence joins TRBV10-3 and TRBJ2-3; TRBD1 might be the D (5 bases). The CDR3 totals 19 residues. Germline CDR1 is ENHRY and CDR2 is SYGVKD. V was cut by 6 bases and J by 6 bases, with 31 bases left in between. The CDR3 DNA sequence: TGTGCCATCAGATCGGGCGGACATACTCCCAGCTCCCTTCCGGATACGCAGTATTTT. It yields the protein CAIRSGGHTPSSLPDTQYF.

CDR3 in amino acids: CASSLVNRGGEQYF. The CDR3 DNA sequence: TGTGCCAGCAGCTTAGTAAACAGGGGTGGCGAGCAGTACTTC. The chain carries TRBV7-6 and TRBJ2-7; TRBD1 aligns across 7 bases. This CDR3 has 14 amino acids. Trimming removed 1 base from V and 6 bases from J; junction bases left unmatched: 6. Germline CDR1 SGHVS, CDR2 FNYEAQ.

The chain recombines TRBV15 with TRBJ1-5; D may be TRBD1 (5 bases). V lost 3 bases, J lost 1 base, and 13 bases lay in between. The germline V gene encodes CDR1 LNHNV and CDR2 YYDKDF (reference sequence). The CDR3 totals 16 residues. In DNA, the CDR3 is TGTGCCACCAGCAGCGGGGTGGGGGGGAGCAATCAGCCCCAGCATTTT. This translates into CATSSGVGGSNQPQHF. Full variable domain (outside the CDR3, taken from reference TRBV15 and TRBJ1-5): DAMVIQNPRYQVTQFGKPVTLSCSQTLNHNVMYWYQQKSSQAPKLLFHYYDKDFNNEADTPDNFQSRRPNTSFCFLDIRSPGLGDTAMYLCATSSGVGGSNQPQHFGDGTRLSIL.

The CDR3 is CASSSDTPYEQYF. CDR3 nucleotides: TGCGCCAGCAGCTCGGACACCCCCTACGAGCAGTACTTC. The V and J genes are TRBV5-1 and TRBJ2-7; a weak D match, TRBD1 (5 bases). V was cut by 3 bases and J by 2 bases, with 9 bases left in between. Germline CDR1 is SGHRS and CDR2 is YFSETQ. CDR3 size: 13 residues.

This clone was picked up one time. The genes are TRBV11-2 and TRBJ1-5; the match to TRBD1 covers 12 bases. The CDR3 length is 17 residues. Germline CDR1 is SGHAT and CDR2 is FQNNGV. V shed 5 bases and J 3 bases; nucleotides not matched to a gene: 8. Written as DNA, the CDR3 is TGTGCCAGCAGCGCAGGGACAGGGGGCTGGGACAATCAGCCCCAGCATTTT. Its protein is CASSAGTGGWDNQPQHF.

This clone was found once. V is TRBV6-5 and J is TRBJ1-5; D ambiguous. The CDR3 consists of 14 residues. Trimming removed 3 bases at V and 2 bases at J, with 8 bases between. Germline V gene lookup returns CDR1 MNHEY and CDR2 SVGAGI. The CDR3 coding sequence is TGTGCCAGCAGTTATAATCGGGGCAATCAGCCCCAGCATTTT. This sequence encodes CASSYNRGNQPQHF.

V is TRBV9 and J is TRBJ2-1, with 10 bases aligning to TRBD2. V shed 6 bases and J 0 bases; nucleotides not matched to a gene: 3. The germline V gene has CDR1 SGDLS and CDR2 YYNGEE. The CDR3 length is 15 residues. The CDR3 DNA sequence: TGTGCCAGCACTCCTAGCGGGAGCTCCTACAATGAGCAGTTCTTC. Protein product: CASTPSGSSYNEQFF.

The DNA of the CDR3 is TGTGCCAGCAGCCCCTTGGACAGTGCGCGAGAGCAGTACTTC. As protein: CASSPLDSAREQYF. This chain connects TRBV7-9 to TRBJ2-7, with D perhaps TRBD1 (6 bases). The CDR3 is 14 amino acids. Germline CDR1 is SEHNR and CDR2 is FQNEAQ (reference sequence). The V gene lost 5 bases and the J gene lost 7 bases, with 18 bases spanning the gap.

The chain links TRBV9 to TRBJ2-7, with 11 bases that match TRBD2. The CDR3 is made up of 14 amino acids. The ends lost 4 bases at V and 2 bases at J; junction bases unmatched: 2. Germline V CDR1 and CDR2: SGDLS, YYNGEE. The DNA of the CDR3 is TGTGCCAGCAGCAAACTAGCGGGAGCCTACGAGCAGTACTTC. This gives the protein CASSKLAGAYEQYF.